These 30 T cell receptor beta chains originate from one sample sequenced in a study of breast tumors, draining lymph nodes, adjacent tissues. Samples came from axillary lymph nodes draining the breast cancer. Using its own MiXCR run on the multiplex PCR reads, TCRdb lists one record per CDR3 protein. The table lists about 110,000 distinct CDR3 sequences, 30% of them singletons. Sequences were obtained from axillary lymph node tissue. The receptor set was obtained from a female donor with breast cancer. Some clones in this sample may be carry-over from other donors' samples.

V gene TRBV9 combines with J gene TRBJ1-3; a possible D gene is TRBD1 (5 bases). The CDR3 runs to 18 residues. Germline CDR1 is SGDLS and CDR2 is YYNGEE. V lost 4 bases and J 0 bases, leaving 20 bases between the germline ends. The CDR3 here is CASSPGFRGRFSGNTIYF. CDR3 nucleotide sequence: TGTGCCAGCAGCCCAGGATTTCGGGGACGGTTCTCTGGAAACACCATATATTTT.

In this sample, this clonotype turned up once. This chain joins TRBV2 and TRBJ1-6; possible D gene TRBD1, 5 bases. CDR1 and CDR2 (germline): SNHLY, FYNNEI. The CDR3 loop spans 14 amino acids. The V end lost 4 bases, the J end lost 5 bases, and 9 bases lay between the germline ends. The CDR3 region is CASSVAGNNSPLHF. CDR3 coding DNA: TGTGCCAGCAGTGTGGCAGGGAATAATTCACCCCTCCACTTT.

This clonotype was counted many times. The chain carries TRBV14 and TRBJ2-1, with D hard to call. The germline gives CDR1 SGHDN, CDR2 FVKESK. This CDR3 is 11 amino acids long. Between the trimmed V and J ends, which lost 1 base and 6 bases, there was a span of 1 base. CDR3 sequence reads: CASSQVNEQFF. Here the CDR3 DNA reads TGTGCCAGCAGCCAAGTCAATGAGCAGTTCTTC.

V gene TRBV10-3 combines with J gene TRBJ2-1, with 7 positions matching TRBD2. Germline-derived CDR1 and CDR2 are ENHRY and SYGVKD. V trimming: 6 bases; J trimming: 3 bases; junction bases outside the gene matches: 5. The CDR3 covers 14 residues. CDR3 nucleotide sequence: TGTGCCATCAGGATGGGAGGGATCTACAATGAGCAGTTCTTC. Residues: CAIRMGGIYNEQFF.

This chain uses TRBV28 with TRBJ1-2; 7 bases are a match to TRBD1. J lost 6 bases, V lost 4 bases, and 11 bases had no gene match. The CDR3 is 15 amino acids. Germline CDR1 and CDR2: MDHEN and SYDVKM. This CDR3 reads CASSSNRGGLNGYTF. CDR3 nucleotides: TGTGCCAGCAGTTCCAACAGGGGAGGATTAAATGGCTACACCTTC.

The chain joins TRBV15 to TRBJ2-7; D possibly corresponds to TRBD1 (6 bases). Germline V gene sequence: CDR1 LNHNV, CDR2 YYDKDF (reference sequence). This CDR3 is 14 amino acids long. Trimming pared 4 bases from V and 0 bases from J, leaving 10 bases between. The DNA for the CDR3 is TGTGCCACCAGCAATAACAGGGCCTCCTACGAGCAGTACTTC. Translating gives CATSNNRASYEQYF.

This clonotype was seen many times. The V call is TRBV20-1, the J call TRBJ2-1; 9 bases align to TRBD2. Per the germline V gene, CDR1 is DFQATT and CDR2 is SNEGSKA (reference sequence). V lost 2 bases and J lost 6; bases outside the gene matches: 11. This CDR3 has 16 amino acids. CDR3 coding DNA: TGCAGTGCTAGACCCCCAACAGGGCGGGGGGGCAATGAGCAGTTCTTC. It is translated as CSARPPTGRGGNEQFF.

On this clonotype itself: Relative to the germline gene, one junction end is altered; a read error may explain this. The rearrangement links TRBV28 to TRBJ2-7; tentative D call: TRBD2 (6 bases). Germline V gene lookup returns CDR1 MDHEN and CDR2 SYDVKM. There are 16 residues in the CDR3. CDR3 sequence: CASGLGGSGRSYEQYF. For the CDR3, the DNA is TGTGCCAGCGGTTTAGGAGGGTCAGGACGCTCCTACGAGCAGTACTTC.

There are many counts of this clonotype. A much larger clone is a single base away; this may be a read error. This chain joins TRBV20-1 and TRBJ2-3; the D call may be TRBD1 or TRBD2 (5 bases each). Germline V lookup: CDR1 DFQATT, CDR2 SNEGSKA (reference sequence). There are 14 residues in the CDR3. The CDR3 nucleotides are TGCAGTGCCAACTACCCGAGGGGCACAGCTACGCAGTATTTT. Translation gives CSANYPRGTATQYF.

This clonotype was observed once. This chain's CDR3 is CATSRVVQRGGYTF. CDR3 in DNA: TGTGCCACCAGCAGAGTAGTTCAGAGGGGCGGCTACACCTTC. The chain recombines TRBV15 with TRBJ1-2, with a possible D match to TRBD1 (5 bases). The CDR3 is made up of 14 amino acids. Germline CDR1 reads LNHNV; CDR2 reads YYDKDF (reference sequence). Trimming took 1 base from V and 8 from J, leaving 14 bases between them.

There are many counts of this clonotype. The junction departs from germline at one end; a sequencing error may be responsible. This chain uses TRBV13 with TRBJ2-1, with TRBD1 matching over 8 bases. The CDR3 contains 15 residues. Germline V gene lookup returns CDR1 PRHDT and CDR2 FYEKMQ (reference sequence). CDR3 sequence: CACSFSGQGNNEQFF. CDR3 DNA: TGTGCCTGCAGCTTTAGTGGACAGGGAAACAATGAGCAGTTCTTC.

This clonotype was counted ten times or more. This sequence joins TRBV3-1 and TRBJ2-2; the match to TRBD2 covers 13 bases. The ends lost 4 bases at V and 4 bases at J; junction bases unmatched: 6. Germline V gene lookup returns CDR1 LGHDT and CDR2 YNNKEL (reference sequence). The CDR3 has 17 amino acids. For the CDR3, the DNA is TGTGCCAGCAGCCGGGGGACTAGCGGGACGAGCACCGGGGAGCTGTTTTTT. This sequence encodes CASSRGTSGTSTGELFF.

This clonotype was seen many times. The V gene is TRBV12-3 or TRBV12-4, the J gene TRBJ2-1; D is ambiguous. V was trimmed by 6 bases and J by 4 bases, leaving 19 bases between them. The CDR3 is 16 amino acids. The CDR3 bases are TGTGCCAGCAGCTCAGCCCGTAGGGTCCAATACAATGAGCAGTTCTTC. Amino acid sequence: CASSSARRVQYNEQFF.

This clonotype was seen at least ten times. The rearrangement uses TRBV7-2 and TRBJ2-5, with TRBD2 matching over 10 bases. The CDR3 sequence is 16 residues long. V dropped 5 bases and J dropped 1; count of bases not matched to a gene: 7. Germline CDR1 is SGHTA and CDR2 is FQGNSA. The CDR3 is CASSNPSGSGQETQYF. The CDR3 nucleotides read TGTGCCAGCAGCAACCCTAGCGGGAGTGGCCAAGAGACCCAGTACTTC.

This chain connects TRBV11-2 to TRBJ1-6; 7 positions match TRBD1. V lost 5 bases and J lost 11; bases outside the gene matches: 21. The CDR3 contains 18 residues. The germline gives CDR1 SGHAT, CDR2 FQNNGV. CDR3 in amino acids: CASSPSQGQGGMMTPLHF. In DNA form, the CDR3 reads TGTGCCAGCAGCCCTTCGCAGGGGCAGGGGGGCATGATGACACCCCTCCACTTT.

This clonotype was counted many times. An end of the junction differs from the germline gene, which may be a read error. This chain joins TRBV6-2 or TRBV6-3 and TRBJ1-2, with a weak D call TRBD1 (5 bases). Germline V CDR1 and CDR2: MNHEY, SVGEGT. This CDR3 has 12 residues. The CDR3 loop reads CASSHSGVGYTF. In DNA, the CDR3 is TGTGCCAGCAGTCACTCGGGGGTCGGCTACACCTTC.

The chain is built from TRBV7-9 and TRBJ2-2; the D is unclear. Trimming removed 2 bases from V and 5 bases from J, with 15 bases in between. Germline lookup yields CDR1 SEHNR and CDR2 FQNEAQ (reference sequence). The length of the CDR3 is 16 residues. CDR3 in amino acids: CASSLMGQIETGELFF. As DNA, the CDR3 is TGTGCCAGCAGCTTAATGGGCCAAATTGAGACCGGGGAGCTGTTTTTT.

The table lists this clonotype with many counts. The J gene is TRBJ2-3, the V gene TRBV12-3 or TRBV12-4; D perhaps matches TRBD1 (5 bases). Trimming pared 3 bases from V and 4 bases from J, leaving 11 bases between. The CDR3 extends over 14 amino acids. This CDR3 reads CASSLSQGADTQYF. CDR3 nucleotide sequence: TGTGCCAGCAGTTTGTCGCAGGGCGCAGATACGCAGTATTTT.

J is TRBJ1-2 and V is TRBV7-9; maybe TRBD1 (5 bases). The CDR3 sequence is 13 residues long. The V gene's germline CDR1 is SEHNR and CDR2 FQNEAQ (reference sequence). Trimming removed 1 base from V and 8 bases from J, with 11 bases in between. The CDR3 spells CASSLGHGDGYTF. In DNA, the CDR3 is TGTGCCAGCAGCTTAGGTCACGGGGACGGCTACACCTTC.

This clonotype was detected many times. The chain joins TRBV11-2 to TRBJ2-7; D may be TRBD2 (6 bases). With 3 bases removed from V and 11 bases from J, the gap between germline ends came to 11 bases. The CDR3 is 11 residues long. Per germline, CDR1 SGHAT and CDR2 FQNNGV. CDR3 sequence (DNA): TGTGCCAGCAGCTTCAGTACTAGCAAGTACTTC. Amino acid sequence: CASSFSTSKYF.

In its sample, this clonotype was seen many times. This chain joins TRBV25-1 and TRBJ2-2, with no clear D. The V end lost 6 bases, the J end lost 4 bases, and 15 bases lay between the germline ends. This CDR3 is 15 amino acids long. Germline V gene sequence: CDR1 MGHDK, CDR2 SYGVNS. As DNA, the CDR3 is TGTGCCAGCAGCGCTTCGAGATTGGGCACCGGGGAGCTGTTTTTT. It yields the protein CASSASRLGTGELFF.

The V and J genes are TRBV25-1 and TRBJ2-5, with 11 bases matching TRBD2. Germline-derived CDR1 and CDR2 are MGHDK and SYGVNS. V gave up 4 bases and J gave up 2 bases; unmatched junction bases: 6. There are 16 residues in the CDR3. The CDR3: CASSGSSGGMQETQYF. The CDR3 DNA sequence: TGTGCCAGCAGTGGATCTAGCGGGGGGATGCAAGAGACCCAGTACTTC.

The table lists this clonotype with many counts. The chain uses TRBV5-4 and TRBJ2-6; the D is unclear. Germline V gene lookup returns CDR1 SGHNT and CDR2 YYREEE (reference sequence). The CDR3 covers 15 residues. V gave up 0 bases and J gave up 4 bases, with 8 bases separating them. CDR3 coding DNA: TGTGCCAGCAGCTTGGGGCTTACCGGGGCCAACGTCCTGACTTTC. Its translation is CASSLGLTGANVLTF.

This sequence joins TRBV18 and TRBJ2-5; D is unclear. V lost 2 bases and J 5 bases, leaving 12 bases between the germline ends. This CDR3 is built from 14 residues. Germline lookup yields CDR1 KGHSH and CDR2 LQKENI. The DNA for the CDR3 is TGTGCCAGCTCACCAACCTGGGAAACGGAGACCCAGTACTTC. It is translated as CASSPTWETETQYF.

This chain links TRBV25-1 with TRBJ2-5; 8 nucleotides align to TRBD1. Germline V lookup: CDR1 MGHDK, CDR2 SYGVNS. J gave up 1 base and V 2 bases, and 3 bases lay outside the gene matches. The CDR3 spans 15 residues. The CDR3, as DNA: TGTGCCAGCAGTGAACCGGACAGGGTCCAAGAGACCCAGTACTTC. Protein sequence: CASSEPDRVQETQYF. Full variable domain (outside the CDR3, taken from reference TRBV25-1 and TRBJ2-5): EADIYQTPRYLVIGTGKKITLECSQTMGHDKMYWYQQDPGMELHLIHYSYGVNSTEKGDLSSESTVSRIRTEHFPLTLESARPSHTSQYLCASSEPDRVQETQYFGPGTRLLVL.

This clonotype appeared many times. CDR3 nucleotides: TGCAGTGCTAGAGGCTCGGAGACCCAGTACTTC. Protein sequence: CSARGSETQYF. The rearrangement links TRBV20-1 to TRBJ2-5; D unresolved. CDR3 length: 11 amino acids. Germline loops: CDR1 DFQATT, CDR2 SNEGSKA (reference sequence). V was clipped by 1 base and J by 5 bases, with 5 bases between them.

This clonotype has ten or more counts. The rearrangement links TRBV19 to TRBJ2-5; 9 nucleotides agree with TRBD2. Germline values: CDR1 LNHDA, CDR2 SQIVND (reference sequence). Trimming cost V 3 bases and J 1 base; bases outside gene matches: 0. This CDR3 contains 14 residues. CDR3 DNA sequence: TGTGCCAGTAGTATGACTAGCGGCCAAGAGACCCAGTACTTC. Protein product: CASSMTSGQETQYF.

The chain has TRBV20-1 and TRBJ2-1; D gene uncertain. With 0 bases removed from V and 3 bases from J, the gap between germline ends came to 9 bases. The CDR3 extends over 14 amino acids. Germline-derived CDR1 and CDR2 are DFQATT and SNEGSKA (reference sequence). Here the CDR3 reads CSARDLGRYNEQFF. Here the CDR3 DNA reads TGCAGTGCTAGAGATTTAGGGCGCTACAATGAGCAGTTCTTC.

This clonotype was recorded many times. The chain has TRBV5-6 and TRBJ1-2, with D possibly matching TRBD1 (5 bases). CDR1 and CDR2 from the germline V gene are SGHDT and YYEEEE. This CDR3 has 16 amino acids. V was clipped by 0 bases and J by 3 bases, with 15 bases between them. CDR3 in amino acids: CASSLVEGAQDYGYTF. In DNA, the CDR3 is TGTGCCAGCAGCTTGGTAGAAGGGGCGCAAGACTATGGCTACACCTTC.

On this clonotype: A much larger clone differs by one base, so this may be a read error. The chain employs TRBV11-3 and TRBJ1-5; TRBD1 agrees at 7 bases. This CDR3 region has 16 residues. The V gene's germline CDR1 is SGHNT and CDR2 YENEEA. The CDR3 nucleotides are TGTGCCGGCAGCTTAGTCGGACAGGCCTCCGGGCAGCCCCAGCATTTT. Translation gives CAGSLVGQASGQPQHF.